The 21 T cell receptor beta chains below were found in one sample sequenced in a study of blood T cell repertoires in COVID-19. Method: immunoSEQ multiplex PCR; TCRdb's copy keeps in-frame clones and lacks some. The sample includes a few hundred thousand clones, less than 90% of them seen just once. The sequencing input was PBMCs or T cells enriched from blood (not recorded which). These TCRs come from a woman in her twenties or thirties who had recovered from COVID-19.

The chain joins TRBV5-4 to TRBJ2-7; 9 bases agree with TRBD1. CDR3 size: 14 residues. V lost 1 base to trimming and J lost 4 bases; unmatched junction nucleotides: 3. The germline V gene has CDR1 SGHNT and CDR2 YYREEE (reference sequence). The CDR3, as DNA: TGTGCCAGCAGCTTGTGGGACAGGGATTACGAGCAGTACTTC. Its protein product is CASSLWDRDYEQYF.

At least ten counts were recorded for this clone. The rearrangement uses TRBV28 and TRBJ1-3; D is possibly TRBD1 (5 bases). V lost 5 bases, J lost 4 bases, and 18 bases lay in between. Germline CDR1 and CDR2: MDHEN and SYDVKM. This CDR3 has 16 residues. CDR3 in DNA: TGTGCCAGCAGTCGGACCCTCGTAGGGGCCGGAAACACCATATATTTT. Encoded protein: CASSRTLVGAGNTIYF. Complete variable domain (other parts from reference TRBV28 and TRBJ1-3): DVKVTQSSRYLVKRTGEKVFLECVQDMDHENMFWYRQDPGLGLRLIYFSYDVKMKEKGDIPEGYSVSREKKERFSLILESASTNQTSMYLCASSRTLVGAGNTIYFGEGSWLTVV.

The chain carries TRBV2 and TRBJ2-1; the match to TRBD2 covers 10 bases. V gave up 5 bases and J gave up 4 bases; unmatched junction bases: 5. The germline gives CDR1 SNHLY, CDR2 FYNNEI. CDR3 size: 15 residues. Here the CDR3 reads CASSPSGGHYNEQFF. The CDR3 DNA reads TGTGCCAGCAGTCCTAGCGGGGGCCATTACAATGAGCAGTTCTTC.

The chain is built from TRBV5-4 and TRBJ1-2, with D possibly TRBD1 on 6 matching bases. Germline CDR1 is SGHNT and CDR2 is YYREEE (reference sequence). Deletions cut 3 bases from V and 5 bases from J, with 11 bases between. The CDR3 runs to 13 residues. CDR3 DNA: TGTGCCAGCAGCTCCTCAGGGGAATATGGCTACACCTTC. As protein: CASSSSGEYGYTF.

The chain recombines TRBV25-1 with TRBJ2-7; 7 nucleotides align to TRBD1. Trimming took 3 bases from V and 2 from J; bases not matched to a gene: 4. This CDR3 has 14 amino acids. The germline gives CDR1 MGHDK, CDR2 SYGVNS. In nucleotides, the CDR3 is TGTGCCAGCAGTGACAGACAGGGAGCCTACGAGCAGTACTTC. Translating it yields CASSDRQGAYEQYF.

This CDR3 is CASAPSGAGSSTDTQYF. The DNA of the CDR3 is TGTGCCAGCGCCCCCTCGGGAGCGGGGAGTAGCACAGATACGCAGTATTTT. The rearrangement uses TRBV9 and TRBJ2-3; 7 bases are a match to TRBD2. This CDR3 is 17 amino acids long. Per germline, CDR1 SGDLS and CDR2 YYNGEE. J lost 0 bases, V lost 7 bases, and 14 bases had no gene match.

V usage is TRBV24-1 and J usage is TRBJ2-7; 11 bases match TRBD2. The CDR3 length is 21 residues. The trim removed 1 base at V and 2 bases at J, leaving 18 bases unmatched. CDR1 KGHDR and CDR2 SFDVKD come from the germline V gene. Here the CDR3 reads CATSDFPAGTSGEVSPYEQYF. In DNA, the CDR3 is TGTGCCACCAGTGATTTCCCCGCCGGGACTAGCGGTGAGGTAAGCCCCTACGAGCAGTACTTC.

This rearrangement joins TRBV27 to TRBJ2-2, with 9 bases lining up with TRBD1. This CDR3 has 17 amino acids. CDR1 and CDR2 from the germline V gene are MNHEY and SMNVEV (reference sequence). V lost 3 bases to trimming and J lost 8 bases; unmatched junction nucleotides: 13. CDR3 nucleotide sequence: TGTGCCAGCAGTTTGCGGGGACAGGGAAGTTCGAGGGGGGAGCTGTTTTTT. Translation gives CASSLRGQGSSRGELFF.

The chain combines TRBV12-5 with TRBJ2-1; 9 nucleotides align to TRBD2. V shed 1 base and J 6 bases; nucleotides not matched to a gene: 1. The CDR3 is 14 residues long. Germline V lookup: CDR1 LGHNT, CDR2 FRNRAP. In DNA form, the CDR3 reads TGTGCTAGTGGTTTGGGTAGCGGGAGCAATGAGCAGTTCTTC. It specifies CASGLGSGSNEQFF. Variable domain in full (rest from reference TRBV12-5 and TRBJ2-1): DARVTQTPRHKVTEMGQEVTMRCQPILGHNTVFWYRQTMMQGLELLAYFRNRAPLDDSGMPKDRFSAEMPDATLATLKIQPSEPRDSAVYFCASGLGSGSNEQFFGPGTRLTVL.

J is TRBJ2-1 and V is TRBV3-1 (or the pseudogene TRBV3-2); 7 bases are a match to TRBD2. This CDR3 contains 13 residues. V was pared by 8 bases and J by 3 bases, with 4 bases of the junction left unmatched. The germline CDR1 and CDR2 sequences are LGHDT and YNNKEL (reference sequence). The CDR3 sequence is CASGDYYYNEQFF. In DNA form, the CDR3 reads TGTGCCAGCGGGGACTATTACTACAATGAGCAGTTCTTC.

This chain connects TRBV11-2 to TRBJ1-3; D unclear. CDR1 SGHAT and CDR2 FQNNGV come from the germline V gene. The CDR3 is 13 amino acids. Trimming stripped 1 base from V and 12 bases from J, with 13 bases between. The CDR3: CASSLGVYPSIYF. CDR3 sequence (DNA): TGTGCCAGCAGCTTAGGTGTTTACCCCAGCATATATTTT. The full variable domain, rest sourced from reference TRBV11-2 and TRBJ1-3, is EAGVAQSPRYKIIEKRQSVAFWCNPISGHATLYWYQQILGQGPKLLIQFQNNGVVDDSQLPKDRFSAERLKGVDSTLKIQPAKLEDSAVYLCASSLGVYPSIYFGEGSWLTVV.

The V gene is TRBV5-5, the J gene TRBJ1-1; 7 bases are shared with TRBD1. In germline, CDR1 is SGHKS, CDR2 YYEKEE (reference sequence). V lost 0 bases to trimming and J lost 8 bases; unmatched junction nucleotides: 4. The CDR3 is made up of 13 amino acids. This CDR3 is CASSLVQGIEAFF. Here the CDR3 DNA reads TGTGCCAGCAGCTTGGTACAGGGGATAGAAGCTTTCTTT.

The CDR3, as DNA: TGTGCCAGCAGCCAGGGAAGCTCCTATAATTCACCCCTCCACTTT. It codes for CASSQGSSYNSPLHF. The V call is TRBV11-2, the J call TRBJ1-6, with a tentative D call TRBD1 (5 bases). This CDR3 is 15 amino acids long. Trimming took off 5 bases at V and 0 bases at J, with 8 bases between the two ends. The germline V gene encodes CDR1 SGHAT and CDR2 FQNNGV.

The CDR3 sequence: CASNGTGELFF. The DNA for the CDR3 is TGTGCCAGCAACGGCACCGGGGAGCTGTTTTTT. This sequence joins TRBV27 and TRBJ2-2; D unresolved. CDR3 length: 11 amino acids. The ends were cut back, 7 bases at V and 4 bases at J, with 4 bases in the middle. The germline V gene has CDR1 MNHEY and CDR2 SMNVEV (reference sequence).

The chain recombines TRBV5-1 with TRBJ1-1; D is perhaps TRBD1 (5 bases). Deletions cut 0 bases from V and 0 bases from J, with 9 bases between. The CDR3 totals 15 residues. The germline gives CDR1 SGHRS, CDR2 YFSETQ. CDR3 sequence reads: CASSLAGGMNTEAFF. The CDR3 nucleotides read TGCGCCAGCAGCTTGGCCGGGGGGATGAACACTGAAGCTTTCTTT.

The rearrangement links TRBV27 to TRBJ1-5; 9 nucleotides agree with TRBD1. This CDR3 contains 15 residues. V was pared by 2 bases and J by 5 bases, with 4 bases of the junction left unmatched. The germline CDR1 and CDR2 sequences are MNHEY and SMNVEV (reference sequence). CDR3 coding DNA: TGTGCCAGCAGTTTAAATAGACAGGGGGATCAGCCCCAGCATTTT. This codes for CASSLNRQGDQPQHF.

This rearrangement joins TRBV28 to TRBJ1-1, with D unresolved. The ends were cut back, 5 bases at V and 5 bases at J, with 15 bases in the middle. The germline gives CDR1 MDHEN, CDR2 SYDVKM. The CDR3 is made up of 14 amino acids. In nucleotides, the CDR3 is TGTGCCAGCAGTACCCTCCGGGGTATGACTGAAGCTTTCTTT. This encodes CASSTLRGMTEAFF.

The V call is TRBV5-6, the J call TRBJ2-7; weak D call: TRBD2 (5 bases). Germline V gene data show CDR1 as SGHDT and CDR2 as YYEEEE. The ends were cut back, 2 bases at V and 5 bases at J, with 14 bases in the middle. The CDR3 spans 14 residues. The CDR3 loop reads CASSFGEIGDEQYF. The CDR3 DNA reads TGTGCCAGCAGCTTCGGGGAAATCGGCGACGAGCAGTACTTC.

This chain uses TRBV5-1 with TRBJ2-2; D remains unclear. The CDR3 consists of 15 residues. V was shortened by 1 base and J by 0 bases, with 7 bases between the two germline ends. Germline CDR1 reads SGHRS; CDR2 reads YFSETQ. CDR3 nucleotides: TGCGCCAGCAGCTTGTCACTTACGAACACCGGGGAGCTGTTTTTT. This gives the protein CASSLSLTNTGELFF.

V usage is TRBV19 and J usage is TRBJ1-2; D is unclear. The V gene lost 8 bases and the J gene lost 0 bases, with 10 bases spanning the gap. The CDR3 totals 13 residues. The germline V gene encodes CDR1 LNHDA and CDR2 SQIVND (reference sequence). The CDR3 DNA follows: TGTGCCAGTGTCCGGGGATCTAACTATGGCTACACCTTC. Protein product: CASVRGSNYGYTF. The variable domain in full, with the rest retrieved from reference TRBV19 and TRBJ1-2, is DGGITQSPKYLFRKEGQNVTLSCEQNLNHDAMYWYRQDPGQGLRLIYYSQIVNDFQKGDIAEGYSVSREKKESFPLTVTSAQKNPTAFYLCASVRGSNYGYTFGSGTRLTVV.

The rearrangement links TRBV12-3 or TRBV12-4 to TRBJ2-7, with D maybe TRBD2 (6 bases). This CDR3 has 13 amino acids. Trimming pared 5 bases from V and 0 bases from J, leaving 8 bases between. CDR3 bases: TGTGCCAGCAGTCCGGGAGTCTCCTACGAGCAGTACTTC. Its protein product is CASSPGVSYEQYF.